The clone carrying this T cell receptor (beta chain) was seen a single time. Its antigen is still unknown. The sample belongs to a study of long-term antiretroviral therapy in people with HIV. Study conclusions and caveats: Possibly under older ART regimens, blood was drawn between the mid-2000s and the late 2010s. Regardless of time point, clones expanded before ART dominated the repertoire.

They ran version v3.0 of the immunoSEQ assay at survey level. Only in-frame clones appear in the TCRdb table, and some are missing; sequencing was by immunoSEQ multiplex PCR. The table has under 12,000 clones, 80% to 90% seen once. Two or more post-ART PBMC samples, plus at least one pre-ART sample, were available for each donor. United States facilities provided treatment to all participants with HIV. The sequencing used unsorted PBMCs, collected less than 7.5 years after starting antiretroviral therapy. The receptor was derived from a man aged 50 to 60 with HIV.

The CDR3 DNA sequence: TGTGCCAGCAGTTTAAGTGCGGACAGGGGCTACGAGCAGTACTTC. It codes for CASSLSADRGYEQYF. The V and J genes are TRBV27 and TRBJ2-7; 9 bases are shared with TRBD1. CDR3 length: 15 amino acids. CDR1 is MNHEY and CDR2 is SMNVEV in the germline V gene (reference sequence). Trimming took 2 bases from V and 3 from J; bases not matched to a gene: 5.